One sample yielded the 10 T cell receptor beta chains listed below, sequenced in a study of a mutant IDH1 vaccine in newly diagnosed glioma. Specified time point: week 5, during vaccination. Mutant IDH1 20-mer peptide, at 300 ug, made up each vaccine dose, with topical imiquimod. Their antigens remain unidentified. Clones were read by immunoSEQ multiplex PCR, and TCRdb kept only the in-frame ones, dropping some. The table has 25,000 to 35,000 clones, 70% to 90% seen once; the top ten hold around 18%. This specimen consisted of PBMCs, obtained from a glioma patient whose treatment included an IDH1 peptide vaccine. All receptors derive from a man younger than 35 with glioma.

The rearrangement links TRBV6-1 to TRBJ2-1, with 13 bases aligning to TRBD2. Looked up from germline, CDR1 is MNHNS and CDR2 is SASEGT. The CDR3 runs 16 residues. V lost 0 bases and J lost 7; bases outside the gene matches: 3. The CDR3 DNA is TGTGCCAGCAGTGAAGCCCCGGGACTAGCGGGGAATGAGCAGTTCTTC. It codes for CASSEAPGLAGNEQFF.

The chain carries TRBV5-1 and TRBJ1-2, with D perhaps matching TRBD1 (5 bases). Germline loops: CDR1 SGHRS, CDR2 YFSETQ. The V and J ends lost 0 bases and 6 bases respectively, with 18 bases between them. The CDR3 has 16 residues. For the CDR3, the DNA is TGCGCCAGCAGCTTGGCGGGGGTTTCTCAGATGGATGGCTACACCTTC. Translating gives CASSLAGVSQMDGYTF.

This chain joins TRBV4-3 and TRBJ2-5; D is ambiguous. The germline V gene has CDR1 LGHNA and CDR2 YSLEER. The ends were cut back, 0 bases at V and 1 base at J, with 12 bases in the middle. This CDR3 spans 16 amino acids. This CDR3 is CASSQDLGRLQETQYF. The CDR3 DNA reads TGCGCCAGCAGCCAAGATCTTGGACGGCTCCAAGAGACCCAGTACTTC.

The V gene is TRBV4-2, the J gene TRBJ1-1; D not certain. V lost 3 bases to trimming and J lost 5 bases, with 16 bases between them. CDR1 and CDR2 from the germline V gene are LGHNA and YNFKEQ. CDR3 length equals 15 residues. The CDR3 coding sequence is TGTGCCAGCAGCCACGGGATCTCGTCGGGGACTGAAGCTTTCTTT. This sequence encodes CASSHGISSGTEAFF.

This rearrangement joins TRBV28 to TRBJ2-7, with a possible D match to TRBD1 (6 bases). The CDR3 covers 14 residues. Trimming shortened V by 3 bases and J by 2 bases, and 11 bases separated the two germline ends. Per germline, CDR1 MDHEN and CDR2 SYDVKM. This chain's CDR3 is CASSFTGKTYEQYF. CDR3 nucleotide sequence: TGTGCCAGCAGTTTTACAGGGAAAACCTACGAGCAGTACTTC.

The V gene is TRBV5-6, the J gene TRBJ1-6; 12 bases fit TRBD1. Germline V gene data show CDR1 as SGHDT and CDR2 as YYEEEE. CDR3 length: 16 amino acids. The V segment lost 4 bases and the J segment 10 bases; nucleotides outside the gene matches: 9. The DNA for the CDR3 is TGTGCCAGCAGCATCGGTCCAGGGACAGGGGGCTCACCCCTCCACTTT. It translates to CASSIGPGTGGSPLHF.

This chain uses TRBV6-6 with TRBJ1-5, with D tentatively TRBD1 (6 bases). Germline V lookup: CDR1 MNHNY, CDR2 SVGAGI (reference sequence). The CDR3 covers 12 residues. V shed 7 bases and J shed 4 bases, with 8 bases lying between them. The CDR3 sequence: CASTRGNQPQHF. CDR3 in DNA: TGTGCCAGCACTAGGGGGAATCAGCCCCAGCATTTT.

The V gene is TRBV2, the J gene TRBJ1-1, with TRBD1 as a possible D gene (6 bases). The V gene lost 4 bases and the J gene lost 0 bases, with 15 bases spanning the gap. CDR3 length: 16 amino acids. The germline V gene encodes CDR1 SNHLY and CDR2 FYNNEI. The CDR3 coding sequence is TGTGCCAGCAGTGGGTCCAGGGGACTCCTGAACACTGAAGCTTTCTTT. Translated, it gives CASSGSRGLLNTEAFF.

The chain uses TRBV6-5 and TRBJ1-2; possibly TRBD1 for D (5 bases). Trimming left V 0 bases short and J 7 bases short, with 15 bases between. Germline V CDR1 and CDR2: MNHEY, SVGAGI. The CDR3 covers 15 residues. The chain's CDR3 is CASSYSRGRPGGYTF. Written as DNA, the CDR3 is TGTGCCAGCAGTTACTCGCGGGGACGTCCGGGTGGCTACACCTTC.

The chain is built from TRBV7-9 and TRBJ2-3; D unclear. The CDR3 loop spans 12 amino acids. Trimming left V 5 bases short and J 4 bases short, with 7 bases between. The V gene's germline CDR1 is SEHNR and CDR2 FQNEAQ (reference sequence). The CDR3 is CASSPGSDTQYF. In nucleotides, the CDR3 is TGTGCCAGCAGCCCAGGCTCAGATACGCAGTATTTT.